The 6 T cell receptor beta chains in this list originate from one sample, sequenced in a study of Tregs in tolerant kidney transplant recipients. The protocol was immunoSEQ multiplex PCR, while the TCRdb copy is restricted to in-frame clones and leaves out a portion. Among 75,000 to 85,000 clones listed, under 95% were seen once. The source was Tregs from blood, collected before the transplant. These receptors were collected from a human donor who received a combined kidney and bone marrow transplant.

The chain uses TRBV19 and TRBJ2-7, with 8 positions matching TRBD2. Germline loops: CDR1 LNHDA, CDR2 SQIVND (reference sequence). The CDR3 consists of 13 residues. J was trimmed by 2 bases and V by 6 bases; bases with no gene match: 3. Here the CDR3 DNA reads TGTGCCAGTAGCCAGACTAGCGCCTACGAGCAGTACTTC. Protein sequence: CASSQTSAYEQYF.

This clone showed up just once. The chain recombines TRBV28 with TRBJ1-1, with 10 nucleotides matching TRBD1. Germline trimming cut 5 bases from V and 0 bases from J; bases unmatched to any gene: 12. The CDR3 is made up of 18 amino acids. The germline gives CDR1 MDHEN, CDR2 SYDVKM. The CDR3: CASSPPGTGAAMNTEAFF. The CDR3, as DNA: TGTGCCAGCAGTCCCCCCGGGACAGGGGCAGCCATGAACACTGAAGCTTTCTTT. Full variable domain (missing parts from reference TRBV28 and TRBJ1-1): DVKVTQSSRYLVKRTGEKVFLECVQDMDHENMFWYRQDPGLGLRLIYFSYDVKMKEKGDIPEGYSVSREKKERFSLILESASTNQTSMYLCASSPPGTGAAMNTEAFFGQGTRLTVV.

The chain has TRBV6-5 and TRBJ2-1; 8 nucleotides align to TRBD1. After removal of 1 base from V and 4 bases from J, the junction contained 6 bases not matched to a gene. Germline V gene sequence: CDR1 MNHEY, CDR2 SVGAGI. The CDR3 is made up of 16 amino acids. CDR3 region: CASSYYGTGHYNEQFF. CDR3 nucleotide sequence: TGTGCCAGCAGTTACTATGGGACAGGTCATTACAATGAGCAGTTCTTC.

This sequence joins TRBV28 and TRBJ2-7; 9 bases line up with TRBD2. The CDR3 consists of 14 residues. The germline gives CDR1 MDHEN, CDR2 SYDVKM. The junction had 2 bases not matched to a gene; V was cut back by 5 bases and J by 0 bases. The CDR3 nucleotides are TGTGCCAGCAGTGCGGGAGGGCACTCCTACGAGCAGTACTTC. As protein: CASSAGGHSYEQYF.

This clone appeared a single time. The chain is built from TRBV19 and TRBJ2-5; 9 nucleotides align to TRBD2. Germline CDR1 and CDR2: LNHDA and SQIVND (reference sequence). V gave up 3 bases and J gave up 4 bases; unmatched junction bases: 6. The CDR3 is 15 amino acids. The CDR3 sequence is CASSISSGRRETQYF. The CDR3 DNA sequence: TGTGCCAGTAGTATCAGTAGCGGGAGAAGAGAGACCCAGTACTTC.

The rearrangement links TRBV19 to TRBJ2-1; 9 nucleotides line up with TRBD1. CDR1 is LNHDA and CDR2 is SQIVND in the germline V gene (reference sequence). After removal of 5 bases from V and 12 bases from J, the junction contained 11 bases not matched to a gene. The CDR3 spans 14 residues. The CDR3 nucleotides read TGTGCCAGTAGTTCCCCGGGACAGGGAAGAGTGCAGTTCTTC. Amino acids: CASSSPGQGRVQFF.